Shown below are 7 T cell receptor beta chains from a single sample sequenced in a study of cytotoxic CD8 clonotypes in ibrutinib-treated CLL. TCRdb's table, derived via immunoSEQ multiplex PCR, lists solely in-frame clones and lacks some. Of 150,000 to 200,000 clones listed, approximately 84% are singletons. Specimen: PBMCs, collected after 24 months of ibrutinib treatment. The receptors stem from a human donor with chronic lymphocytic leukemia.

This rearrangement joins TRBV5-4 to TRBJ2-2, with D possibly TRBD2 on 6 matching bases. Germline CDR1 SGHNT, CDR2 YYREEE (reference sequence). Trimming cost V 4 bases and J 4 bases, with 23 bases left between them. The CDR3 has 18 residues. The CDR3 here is CASSRTPGTHSTTGELFF. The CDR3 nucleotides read TGTGCCAGCAGCCGAACCCCCGGGACTCACTCCACCACCGGGGAGCTGTTTTTT.

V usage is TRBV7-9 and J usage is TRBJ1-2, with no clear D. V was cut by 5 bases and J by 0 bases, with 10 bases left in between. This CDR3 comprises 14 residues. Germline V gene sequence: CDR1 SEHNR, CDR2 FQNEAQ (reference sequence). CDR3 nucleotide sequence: TGTGCCAGCAGCCCCGGGCAGTCTAACTATGGCTACACCTTC. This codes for CASSPGQSNYGYTF.

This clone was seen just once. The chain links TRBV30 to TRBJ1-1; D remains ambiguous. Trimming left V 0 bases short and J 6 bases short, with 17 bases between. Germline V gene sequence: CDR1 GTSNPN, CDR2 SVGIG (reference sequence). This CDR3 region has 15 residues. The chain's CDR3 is CAWSVGVTAGAEAFF. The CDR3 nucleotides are TGTGCCTGGAGTGTAGGCGTTACGGCAGGCGCTGAAGCTTTCTTT.

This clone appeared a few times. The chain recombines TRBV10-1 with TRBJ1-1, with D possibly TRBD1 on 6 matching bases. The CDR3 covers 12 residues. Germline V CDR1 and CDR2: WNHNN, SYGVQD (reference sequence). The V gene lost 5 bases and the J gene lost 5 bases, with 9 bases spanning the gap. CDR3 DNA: TGCGCCAGCAGTACCCAGGGGACTGAAGCTTTCTTT. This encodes CASSTQGTEAFF.

This chain's CDR3 is CASSSRVTYGYTF. The CDR3 region has the DNA TGTGCCAGCAGCTCCAGGGTAACCTATGGCTACACCTTC. The rearrangement links TRBV7-2 to TRBJ1-2, with a tentative D call TRBD1 (5 bases). The CDR3 is 13 amino acids. The V end was cut by 4 bases, the J end by 4 bases, with 10 bases between. The germline V gene encodes CDR1 SGHTA and CDR2 FQGNSA.

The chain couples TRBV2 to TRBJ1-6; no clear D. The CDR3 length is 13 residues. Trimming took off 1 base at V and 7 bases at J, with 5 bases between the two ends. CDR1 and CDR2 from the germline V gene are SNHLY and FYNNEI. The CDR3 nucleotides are TGTGCCAGCAGTGAAGTAGCGAATTCACCCCTCCACTTT. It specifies CASSEVANSPLHF.

The DNA of the CDR3 is TGTGCCAGCAGGACTCAGGGAAGAGGTCAGCCCCAGCATTTT. Its translation is CASRTQGRGQPQHF. The chain uses TRBV6-5 and TRBJ1-5; D is possibly TRBD1 (5 bases). V lost 6 bases and J 6 bases, leaving 15 bases between the germline ends. CDR3 size: 14 residues. Germline V lookup: CDR1 MNHEY, CDR2 SVGAGI.